This TCR beta chain originates from a study of T cell repertoires in cytomegalovirus infection. For the study at large: Indicated by public TCR beta signatures were CMV infection and matching HLA type. Study-level points and caveats: CMV carriers having the relevant HLA were flagged by cumulative public TCR beta family frequency. CMV-specific HLA-C-restricted TCR beta clonotypes dominated the ex vivo response.

TCRdb re-analysed the reads in MiXCR, keeping a single row per CDR3 protein. The repertoire has about 55,000 distinct CDR3 sequences, more than 15% of them found once; the top ten carry around 59%. This CDR3 has 13 residues. Germline CDR1 is MNHEY and CDR2 is SVGEGT. Comment on this clonotype: Antigen unknown. Sequence at one end of the junction differs from germline and may be a read error.

This sequence was found in a human donor in good health (CMV status not recorded). Some clones in this sample may be carry-over from other donors' samples. The chain is built from TRBV6-2 or TRBV6-3 and TRBJ2-2; no reliable D call. The sequencing here drew on CD8+ T cells from cultured PBMCs, taken from culture after CMV antigen stimulation. The CDR3 loop is CDSSPRVTGELFF. CDR3 nucleotides: TGTGACAGCAGTCCTCGAGTCACCGGGGAGCTGTTTTTT.